These 32 T cell receptor beta chains came from one sample sequenced in a study of T cell changes during pregnancy in multiple sclerosis. The table came from immunoSEQ multiplex PCR; TCRdb's copy has only in-frame clones and leaves some out. The sample has around 70,000 clones, roughly 94% seen once; the top ten hold 0.58%. Sequenced here: peripheral blood, sampled in the third trimester of pregnancy. The receptors come from a female donor with multiple sclerosis, enrolled in a pregnancy study.

The V call is TRBV4-1, the J call TRBJ2-2; possibly TRBD2 for D (7 bases). Germline loops: CDR1 MGHRA, CDR2 YSYEKL. CDR3 size: 19 residues. V was trimmed by 1 base and J by 1 base, leaving 19 bases between them. In DNA form, the CDR3 reads TGCGCCAGCAGCCAAGCCAGGGGTGAACTAGCGCAGAACACCGGGGAGCTGTTTTTT. This codes for CASSQARGELAQNTGELFF.

CDR3 loop: CASSQDREFAEAFF. The DNA for the CDR3 is TGCGCCAGCAGCCAAGATAGAGAATTCGCTGAAGCTTTCTTT. This sequence joins TRBV4-3 and TRBJ1-1; D remains ambiguous. Looked up from germline, CDR1 is LGHNA and CDR2 is YSLEER. Deletions cut 0 bases from V and 6 bases from J, with 11 bases between. The CDR3 sequence is 14 residues long.

On this clone: At one end, the junction sequence differs from germline, possibly due to a read error. The chain is built from TRBV18 and TRBJ1-5; D not resolved. The CDR3 sequence is 13 residues long. Germline V CDR1 and CDR2: KGHSH, LQKENI. The CDR3, as DNA: TGTGCCAGCGCACCGAGTAGCAATCAGCCCCAGCATTTT. This encodes CASAPSSNQPQHF.

This sequence joins TRBV6-5 and TRBJ1-5; tentatively, D is TRBD1 (6 bases). CDR3 length: 13 residues. Germline CDR1 reads MNHEY; CDR2 reads SVGAGI. Trimming stripped 7 bases from V and 2 bases from J, with 9 bases between. For the CDR3, the DNA is TGTGCCAGCAAGGGGGTTGGCAATCAGCCCCAGCATTTT. This codes for CASKGVGNQPQHF.

The gene calls are TRBV5-8 and TRBJ2-5; 10 nucleotides line up with TRBD2. The CDR3 extends over 15 amino acids. The germline V gene has CDR1 SGHTS and CDR2 YDEGEE. V lost 2 bases and J lost 5; bases outside the gene matches: 6. CDR3 sequence (DNA): TGTGCCAGCAGCTTCGGGACTAGCGTGGAGGAGACCCAGTACTTC. Protein: CASSFGTSVEETQYF.

This CDR3 reads CASTLEKLFF. CDR3 DNA sequence: TGTGCCAGCACCCTAGAAAAACTGTTTTTT. The chain combines TRBV7-9 with TRBJ1-4, with unresolved D. Between the trimmed V and J ends, which lost 7 bases and 8 bases, there was a span of 5 bases. Germline CDR1 SEHNR, CDR2 FQNEAQ (reference sequence). CDR3 length: 10 amino acids. Using reference TRBV7-9 and TRBJ1-4 for the parts outside the CDR3, the full variable domain is DTGVSQNPRHKITKRGQNVTFRCDPISEHNRLYWYRQTLGQGPEFLTYFQNEAQLEKSRLLSDRFSAERPKGSFSTLEIQRTEQGDSAMYLCASTLEKLFFGSGTQLSVL.

The rearrangement joins TRBV5-8 to TRBJ1-3; D may be TRBD1 (5 bases). V lost 4 bases and J 1 base, leaving 12 bases between the germline ends. CDR1 and CDR2 (germline): SGHTS, YDEGEE. The CDR3 has 15 residues. This CDR3 is CASSLGRVSGNTIYF. The CDR3 region has the DNA TGTGCCAGCAGCCTGGGACGGGTATCTGGAAACACCATATATTTT.

The chain combines TRBV30 with TRBJ2-2; 7 positions agree with TRBD1. Losses at the gene ends were 8 bases for V and 7 bases for J; bases not matched to a gene: 10. Germline loops: CDR1 GTSNPN, CDR2 SVGIG (reference sequence). This CDR3 comprises 13 residues. In DNA form, the CDR3 reads TGTGCCCTGTCCGACAGGGTAGACGGGGAGCTGTTTTTT. Protein sequence: CALSDRVDGELFF.

This clone was detected a few times. The rearrangement uses TRBV5-6 and TRBJ1-1, with 7 bases that match TRBD1. The CDR3 has 13 amino acids. Per germline, CDR1 SGHDT and CDR2 YYEEEE. The V gene end was trimmed by 1 base and the J gene end by 4 bases; junction bases not matched to a gene: 1. The CDR3 region is CASSLPGGTEAFF. DNA of the CDR3: TGTGCCAGCAGCTTGCCAGGGGGCACTGAAGCTTTCTTT.

J is TRBJ1-6 and V is TRBV6-1; TRBD1 matches at 9 bases. Per germline, CDR1 MNHNS and CDR2 SASEGT. The CDR3 sequence is 12 residues long. V lost 6 bases, J lost 18 bases, and 9 bases stayed unmatched. The CDR3 loop reads CASSDTGTGPHF. CDR3 nucleotide sequence: TGTGCCAGCAGCGACACCGGGACAGGGCCCCACTTT.

The gene calls are TRBV7-9 and TRBJ1-1; D is uncertain. The CDR3 sequence is 13 residues long. V was trimmed by 3 bases and J by 0 bases, leaving 5 bases between them. CDR1 is SEHNR and CDR2 is FQNEAQ in the germline V gene (reference sequence). CDR3 residues: CASSFSVNTEAFF. For the CDR3, the DNA is TGTGCCAGCAGCTTTTCCGTGAACACTGAAGCTTTCTTT.

J is TRBJ2-7 and V is TRBV5-1, with D possibly matching TRBD1 (6 bases). The CDR3 consists of 15 residues. Germline loops: CDR1 SGHRS, CDR2 YFSETQ. V was cut by 1 base and J by 6 bases, with 17 bases left in between. The CDR3: CASSLNMGGRGEQYF. CDR3 nucleotide sequence: TGCGCCAGCAGCTTGAATATGGGCGGCAGGGGCGAGCAGTACTTC.

The chain recombines TRBV29-1 with TRBJ1-2, with 9 bases matching TRBD1. Looked up from germline, CDR1 is SQVTM and CDR2 is ANQGSEA. CDR3 length equals 13 residues. V lost 3 bases, J lost 1 base, and 0 bases stayed unmatched. The CDR3 reads CSVEDRGNYGYTF. The DNA for the CDR3 is TGCAGCGTTGAGGACAGGGGTAACTATGGCTACACCTTC. Full variable domain (remainder filled in from reference TRBV29-1 and TRBJ1-2): SAVISQKPSRDICQRGTSLTIQCQVDSQVTMMFWYRQQPGQSLTLIATANQGSEATYESGFVIDKFPISRPNLTFSTLTVSNMSPEDSSIYLCSVEDRGNYGYTFGSGTRLTVV.

J is TRBJ2-3 and V is TRBV19; 8 positions agree with TRBD1. The trim removed 9 bases at V and 6 bases at J, leaving 2 bases unmatched. This CDR3 spans 11 amino acids. Germline V gene data show CDR1 as LNHDA and CDR2 as SQIVND (reference sequence). In DNA, the CDR3 is TGTGCCAGACGGACAGGGGATACGCAGTATTTT. Translation: CARRTGDTQYF.

The chain combines TRBV6-5 with TRBJ1-3; D unclear. Between the trimmed V and J ends, which lost 2 bases and 2 bases, there was a span of 10 bases. Germline-derived CDR1 and CDR2 are MNHEY and SVGAGI. This CDR3 has 15 residues. This CDR3 is CASSYERFTGNTIYF. The CDR3 nucleotides read TGTGCCAGCAGTTACGAACGGTTCACTGGAAACACCATATATTTT.

The rearrangement uses TRBV4-3 and TRBJ1-3; D gene unclear. Trimming shortened V by 3 bases and J by 8 bases, and 11 bases separated the two germline ends. This CDR3 has 13 residues. Germline V gene sequence: CDR1 LGHNA, CDR2 YSLEER. The CDR3 nucleotides read TGCGCCAGCAGCCATCTCCTAGATCACACCATATATTTT. This codes for CASSHLLDHTIYF.

This chain joins TRBV5-4 and TRBJ1-3; 8 bases are shared with TRBD1. In germline, CDR1 is SGHNT, CDR2 YYREEE (reference sequence). The CDR3 length is 14 residues. With V trimmed by 4 bases and J by 8 bases, 8 bases remained unmatched. CDR3 region: CASSRGQGRDTIYF. Written as DNA, the CDR3 is TGTGCCAGCAGCCGAGGACAGGGCCGAGACACCATATATTTT.

This chain connects TRBV7-2 to TRBJ1-2; a weak D match, TRBD1 (5 bases). The germline gives CDR1 SGHTA, CDR2 FQGNSA. The CDR3 runs to 15 residues. V was clipped by 1 base and J by 4 bases, with 13 bases between them. CDR3 sequence: CASSLGMGGGYGYTF. CDR3 DNA: TGTGCCAGCAGCTTAGGGATGGGGGGGGGCTATGGCTACACCTTC.

CDR3 region: CASSRSDRGYSNQPQHF. The CDR3 DNA follows: TGTGCCAGCAGTCGATCTGACAGGGGATATAGCAATCAGCCCCAGCATTTT. The chain carries TRBV7-9 and TRBJ1-5, with 8 positions matching TRBD1. There are 17 residues in the CDR3. Germline V lookup: CDR1 SEHNR, CDR2 FQNEAQ (reference sequence). Trimming cost V 6 bases and J 0 bases; bases outside gene matches: 10.

The rearrangement uses TRBV6-6 and TRBJ2-3, with a possible D match to TRBD1 (5 bases). This CDR3 region has 14 residues. Trimming removed 2 bases from V and 2 bases from J, with 8 bases in between. Germline CDR1 reads MNHNY; CDR2 reads SVGAGI (reference sequence). The CDR3 DNA reads TGTGCCAGCAGTTACGACAGATCCACAGATACGCAGTATTTT. Encoded protein: CASSYDRSTDTQYF.

V and J are TRBV14 and TRBJ2-1, with D perhaps matching TRBD1 (5 bases). CDR1 and CDR2 from the germline V gene are SGHDN and FVKESK. The CDR3 spans 11 residues. The ends were cut back, 5 bases at V and 7 bases at J, with 6 bases in the middle. This chain's CDR3 is CASSNRNEQFF. The DNA for the CDR3 is TGTGCCAGCAGCAACAGGAATGAGCAGTTCTTC.

The genes are TRBV11-3 and TRBJ2-7; 7 nucleotides agree with TRBD2. CDR1 is SGHNT and CDR2 is YENEEA in the germline V gene. The ends lost 5 bases at V and 4 bases at J; junction bases unmatched: 2. This CDR3 is built from 12 residues. The CDR3, as DNA: TGTGCCAGCAGCCCCGGGGGGTACGAGCAGTACTTC. This sequence encodes CASSPGGYEQYF.

V is TRBV9 and J is TRBJ1-2; D not certain. CDR1 and CDR2 (germline): SGDLS, YYNGEE. V was pared by 0 bases and J by 7 bases, with 13 bases between. There are 14 residues in the CDR3. The CDR3: CASSVAWEGLGYTF. DNA for the CDR3: TGTGCCAGCAGCGTAGCTTGGGAGGGTCTTGGCTACACCTTC.

This chain uses TRBV12-5 with TRBJ2-3; a possible D gene is TRBD2 (6 bases). The CDR3 runs 16 residues. The V gene lost 0 bases and the J gene lost 4 bases, with 14 bases spanning the gap. CDR1 and CDR2 (germline): LGHNT, FRNRAP. CDR3 sequence reads: CASGLVGRGLADTQYF. The CDR3 DNA is TGTGCTAGTGGTTTGGTCGGACGGGGACTCGCAGATACGCAGTATTTT.

V is TRBV6-5 and J is TRBJ1-5, with 7 bases lining up with TRBD1. V gave up 4 bases and J gave up 4 bases; unmatched junction bases: 7. The germline V gene has CDR1 MNHEY and CDR2 SVGAGI. The CDR3 extends over 15 amino acids. DNA of the CDR3: TGTGCCAGCAGTTCCGGGACAGATGGGAATCAGCCCCAGCATTTT. Amino acid sequence: CASSSGTDGNQPQHF.

The rearrangement links TRBV4-3 to TRBJ1-2; the D gene is possibly TRBD1 (6 bases). CDR3 length: 15 amino acids. The V gene's germline CDR1 is LGHNA and CDR2 YSLEER. Deletions cut 1 base from V and 2 bases from J, with 11 bases between. CDR3 bases: TGCGCCAGCAGCCAAGGGGCCAGGGGAAACTATGGCTACACCTTC. Amino acids: CASSQGARGNYGYTF.

The V and J genes are TRBV9 and TRBJ1-1; possibly TRBD1 for D (5 bases). The CDR3 runs 15 residues. Germline assignment: CDR1 SGDLS and CDR2 YYNGEE. V lost 0 bases, J lost 1 base, and 10 bases lay in between. The CDR3 bases are TGTGCCAGCAGCGTAGGGGGGGGAACGAACACTGAAGCTTTCTTT. This codes for CASSVGGGTNTEAFF.

The genes are TRBV2 and TRBJ2-7, with 7 bases matching TRBD2. The V and J ends lost 5 bases and 0 bases, in that order; junction bases with no gene match: 13. The CDR3 has 17 residues. In germline, CDR1 is SNHLY, CDR2 FYNNEI. Here the CDR3 reads CASSPTPSGGSSYEQYF. The CDR3 coding sequence is TGTGCCAGCAGTCCGACCCCTAGCGGAGGGAGCTCCTACGAGCAGTACTTC. Full variable domain (remainder filled in from reference TRBV2 and TRBJ2-7): EPEVTQTPSHQVTQMGQEVILRCVPISNHLYFYWYRQILGQKVEFLVSFYNNEISEKSEIFDDQFSVERPDGSNFTLKIRSTKLEDSAMYFCASSPTPSGGSSYEQYFGPGTRLTVT.

The chain joins TRBV5-1 to TRBJ2-5, with TRBD2 matching 9 bases. Germline CDR1 SGHRS, CDR2 YFSETQ. V dropped 4 bases and J dropped 5; count of bases not matched to a gene: 6. The CDR3 is 14 residues long. CDR3 region: CASSGGLARETQYF. As DNA, the CDR3 is TGCGCCAGCAGCGGCGGACTAGCGCGGGAGACCCAGTACTTC.

The rearrangement joins TRBV5-1 to TRBJ2-7; 8 positions match TRBD1. The ends lost 4 bases at V and 3 bases at J; junction bases unmatched: 3. The CDR3 contains 13 residues. The germline V gene encodes CDR1 SGHRS and CDR2 YFSETQ. The CDR3: CASSDTGGYEQYF. In nucleotides, the CDR3 is TGCGCCAGCAGCGATACAGGGGGCTACGAGCAGTACTTC.

This sequence joins TRBV7-7 and TRBJ2-3; D unresolved. The germline CDR1 and CDR2 sequences are SSHAT and FNYEAQ (reference sequence). The CDR3 loop spans 13 amino acids. Trimming shortened V by 2 bases and J by 11 bases, and 14 bases separated the two germline ends. CDR3 nucleotide sequence: TGTGCCAGCAGCTTACTCCCGGCCCTAGAGCAGTATTTT. This encodes CASSLLPALEQYF. The full variable domain, rest sourced from reference TRBV7-7 and TRBJ2-3, is GAGVSQSPRYKVTKRGQDVTLRCDPISSHATLYWYQQALGQGPEFLTYFNYEAQPDKSGLPSDRFSAERPEGSISTLTIQRTEQRDSAMYRCASSLLPALEQYFGPGTRLTVL.

The chain joins TRBV2 to TRBJ2-2, with 7 positions matching TRBD2. This CDR3 comprises 14 residues. V dropped 2 bases and J dropped 8; count of bases not matched to a gene: 5. Germline V gene lookup returns CDR1 SNHLY and CDR2 FYNNEI. The CDR3 coding sequence is TGTGCCAGCAGTGAATTAGGGAGGGGTGGGGAGCTGTTTTTT. Amino acids: CASSELGRGGELFF.